This T cell receptor (beta chain) was captured by sequencing in a study of T cells after yellow fever vaccination. CDR1 is KGHDR and CDR2 is SFDVKD in the germline V gene. CDR3 length: 15 amino acids. V shed 0 bases and J shed 0 bases, with 6 bases lying between them. By 5'RACE template switching, TCR cDNA was produced, with a universal primer site and UMIs added in the process. TCRdb re-analysed the 5' RACE reads in MiXCR, keeping a single row per CDR3 protein. The sample lists around 230,000 distinct CDR3 sequences; over 6.5% were seen once. This clonotype was seen a few times. The chain couples TRBV24-1 to TRBJ2-3; the D gene is possibly TRBD1 (6 bases). This TCR was recovered from a man aged 25-45 years who received the YFV17D yellow fever vaccine. Source: CD4+ T cells sorted from PBMCs, taken on the day of the yellow fever booster vaccination. As DNA, the CDR3 is TGTGCCACCAGTGATTTGGGGGGCAGCACAGATACGCAGTATTTT. Protein sequence: CATSDLGGSTDTQYF.